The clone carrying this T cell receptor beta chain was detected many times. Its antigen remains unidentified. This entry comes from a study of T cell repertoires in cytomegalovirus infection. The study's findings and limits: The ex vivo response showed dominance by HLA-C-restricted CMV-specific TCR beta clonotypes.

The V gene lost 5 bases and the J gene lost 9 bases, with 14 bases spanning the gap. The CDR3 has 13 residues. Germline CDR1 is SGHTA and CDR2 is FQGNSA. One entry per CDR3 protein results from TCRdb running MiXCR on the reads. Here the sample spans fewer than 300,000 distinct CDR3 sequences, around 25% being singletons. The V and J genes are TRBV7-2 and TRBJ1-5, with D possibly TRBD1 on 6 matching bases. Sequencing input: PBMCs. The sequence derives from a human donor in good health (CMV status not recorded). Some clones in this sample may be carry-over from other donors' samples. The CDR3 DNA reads TGTGCCAGCAGCCTCACAGGGCCGTGGCCCCAGCATTTT. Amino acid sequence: CASSLTGPWPQHF.